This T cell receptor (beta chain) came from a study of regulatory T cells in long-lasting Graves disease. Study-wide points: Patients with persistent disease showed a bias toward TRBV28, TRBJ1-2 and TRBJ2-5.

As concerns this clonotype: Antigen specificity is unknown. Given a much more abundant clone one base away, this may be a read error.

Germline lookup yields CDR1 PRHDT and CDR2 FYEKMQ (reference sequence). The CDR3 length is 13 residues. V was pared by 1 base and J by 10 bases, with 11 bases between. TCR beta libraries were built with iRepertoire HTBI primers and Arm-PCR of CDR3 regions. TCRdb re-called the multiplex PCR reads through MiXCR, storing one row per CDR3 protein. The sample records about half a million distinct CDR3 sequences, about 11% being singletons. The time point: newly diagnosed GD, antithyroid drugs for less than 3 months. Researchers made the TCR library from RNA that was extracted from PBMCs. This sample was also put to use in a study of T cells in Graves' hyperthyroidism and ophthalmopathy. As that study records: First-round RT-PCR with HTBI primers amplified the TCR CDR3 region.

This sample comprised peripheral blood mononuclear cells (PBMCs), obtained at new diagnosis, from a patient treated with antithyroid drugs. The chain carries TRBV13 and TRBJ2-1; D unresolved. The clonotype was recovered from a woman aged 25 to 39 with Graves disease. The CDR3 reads CASSLAPPGEQFF. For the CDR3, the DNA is TGTGCCAGCAGCTTAGCTCCGCCCGGGGAGCAGTTCTTC.